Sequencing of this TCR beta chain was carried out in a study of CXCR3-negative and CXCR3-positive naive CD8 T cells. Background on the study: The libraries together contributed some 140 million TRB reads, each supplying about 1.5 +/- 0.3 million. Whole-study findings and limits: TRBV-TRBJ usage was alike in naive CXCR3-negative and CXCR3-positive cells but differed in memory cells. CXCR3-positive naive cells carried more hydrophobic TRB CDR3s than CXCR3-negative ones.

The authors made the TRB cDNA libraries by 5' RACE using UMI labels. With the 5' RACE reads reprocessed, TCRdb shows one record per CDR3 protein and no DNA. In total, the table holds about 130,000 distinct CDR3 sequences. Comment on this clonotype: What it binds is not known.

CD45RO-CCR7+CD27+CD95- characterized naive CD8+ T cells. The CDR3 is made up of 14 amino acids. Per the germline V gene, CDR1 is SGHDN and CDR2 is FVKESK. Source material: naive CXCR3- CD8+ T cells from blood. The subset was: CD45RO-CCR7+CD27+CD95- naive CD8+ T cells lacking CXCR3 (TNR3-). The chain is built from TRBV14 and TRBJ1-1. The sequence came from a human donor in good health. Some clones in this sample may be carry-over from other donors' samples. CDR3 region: CASSQDEENTEAFF.